Given below is one T cell receptor beta chain in context. Its antigen is unknown. The source of the sample is a study of vaccination effects on CD4 cells after COVID-19. From germline, CDR1 is ENHRY and CDR2 SYGVKD. V was clipped by 4 bases and J by 0 bases, with 12 bases between them. The length of the CDR3 is 15 residues. Expansion of antigen-specific CD4+ T cells with viral peptide pools was carried out by the ViraFEST assay before sequencing. Culture proceeded for approximately 10 days, and CD4+ T cells were then isolated. BNT162b2 vaccine or mRNA-1273 vaccine was given to participants in two doses. No vaccinee had earlier SARS-CoV-2 infection, and nucleocapsid antibodies were negative. Here immunoSEQ multiplex PCR was the method, and the copy in TCRdb shows in-frame clones only, minus some. The sample has about 60,000 clones, just under 80% seen once.

Material: CD4+ T cells from PBMCs cultured with HCoV-OC43 spike peptides, obtained after COVID-19 vaccination. Subset: HCoV-OC43 spike overlapping peptide pool stimulation. The sequence came from a human donor who received a COVID-19 vaccine. This chain links TRBV10-3 with TRBJ1-1; tentative D call: TRBD1 (5 bases). CDR3 DNA sequence: TGTGCCATCAGTGCCAATCAGGGCCTGAACACTGAAGCTTTCTTT. It translates to CAISANQGLNTEAFF.